These T cell receptor beta chains were read from a single sample in a study of CD8 T cells in ankylosing spondylitis. TCRdb redid the calling of the 5' RACE reads with MiXCR, one entry per CDR3 protein. Of about 240,000 distinct CDR3 sequences listed, 20% to 30% are singletons. The sample comprised blood, either unsorted or a sorted T cell fraction (not recorded which). The receptors were sampled from a male donor with ankylosing spondylitis or in good health (not recorded which). The CDR3 runs from the conserved cysteine through the conserved F or W. The D gene is left open where the match is weak. Size tells how often a clone was seen (once, few, many) or the class of an expanded clone, and some rows leave it out.

CDR3 protein,CDR3 DNA,D gene,clone size,V gene,J gene
CSVEDGRPSSYNEQFF,TGCAGCGTTGAAGATGGCAGGCCGAGCTCCTACAATGAGCAGTTCTTC,.,many,TRBV29-1,TRBJ2-1
CASSLGPEREQYF,TGTGCCAGCAGCTTGGGGCCAGAACGGGAGCAGTACTTC,.,many,TRBV5-5,TRBJ2-7
CASYYALRGGTDTQYF,TGTGCCAGCTATTATGCCTTGCGGGGGGGCACAGATACGCAGTATTTT,TRBD2,many,TRBV2,TRBJ2-3
CSAMAGVEQYF,TGCAGTGCTATGGCAGGGGTCGAGCAGTACTTC,.,few,TRBV20-1,TRBJ2-7
CSARDGQGLTYEQYF,TGCAGTGCTAGAGATGGACAGGGGCTTACCTACGAGCAGTACTTC,TRBD1,many,TRBV20-1,TRBJ2-7
CASSLEGQRDEQFF,TGCGCCAGCAGCTTGGAGGGTCAAAGGGATGAGCAGTTCTTC,.,many,TRBV5-1,TRBJ2-1
CASSSGSTGSYNEQFF,TGCGCCAGCAGCTCGGGCTCGACAGGGTCCTACAATGAGCAGTTCTTC,TRBD1,few,TRBV5-1,TRBJ2-1
CATLEVDEQYF,TGTGCCACCCTGGAAGTCGACGAGCAGTACTTC,.,few,TRBV6-5,TRBJ2-7
CASQGGRGNEQFF,TGTGCCAGTCAGGGGGGACGGGGCAATGAGCAGTTCTTC,.,.,TRBV28,TRBJ2-1
CSGGQLYNEQFF,TGCAGCGGCGGGCAGTTATACAATGAGCAGTTCTTC,.,few,TRBV29-1,TRBJ2-1
CASTDSRSVDTQYF,TGTGCCAGCACAGATTCGCGGTCCGTCGATACGCAGTATTTT,.,.,TRBV12-3/TRBV12-4,TRBJ2-3
CSARSTISNTGELFF,TGCAGTGCCCGATCGACTATCTCGAACACCGGGGAGCTGTTTTTT,.,.,TRBV20-1,TRBJ2-2
CSASIRGSSTDTQYF,TGCAGTGCTAGTATACGGGGATCTAGCACAGATACGCAGTATTTT,.,.,TRBV20-1,TRBJ2-3
CASSATAGTGGSGYTF,TGTGCCAGCAGTGCTACGGCTGGGACAGGGGGCTCTGGCTACACCTTC,TRBD1,once,TRBV2,TRBJ1-2
CASSEWGQNTGELFF,TGTGCCAGCAGTGAGTGGGGACAAAACACCGGGGAGCTGTTTTTT,.,once,TRBV2,TRBJ2-2
CASSLAAGGLDNEQFF,TGTGCTAGCAGCTTAGCTGCAGGGGGACTCGACAATGAGCAGTTCTTC,.,.,TRBV7-7,TRBJ2-1
CATSRDLAYQETQYF,TGTGCCACCAGCAGAGATTTGGCGTACCAAGAGACCCAGTACTTC,.,.,TRBV15,TRBJ2-5
CATSGRTAKETQYF,TGTGCCACCAGCGGCCGGACAGCAAAAGAGACCCAGTACTTC,.,.,TRBV15,TRBJ2-5
CASSHRRTPSEGYTF,TGTGCCAGCAGCCACCGACGTACACCCTCGGAGGGCTACACCTTC,.,many,TRBV14,TRBJ1-2